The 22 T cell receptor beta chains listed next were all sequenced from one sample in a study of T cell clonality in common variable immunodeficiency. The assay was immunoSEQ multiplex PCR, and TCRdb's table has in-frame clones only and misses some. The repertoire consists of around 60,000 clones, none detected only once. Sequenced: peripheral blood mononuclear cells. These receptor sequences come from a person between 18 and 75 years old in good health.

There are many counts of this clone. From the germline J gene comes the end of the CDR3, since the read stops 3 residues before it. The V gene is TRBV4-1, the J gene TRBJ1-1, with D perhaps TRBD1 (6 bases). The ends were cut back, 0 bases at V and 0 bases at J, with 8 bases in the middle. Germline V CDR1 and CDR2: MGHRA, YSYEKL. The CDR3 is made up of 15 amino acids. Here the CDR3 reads CASSQEQGMNTEAFF. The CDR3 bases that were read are TGCGCCAGCAGCCAAGAACAGGGAATGAACACTGAA.

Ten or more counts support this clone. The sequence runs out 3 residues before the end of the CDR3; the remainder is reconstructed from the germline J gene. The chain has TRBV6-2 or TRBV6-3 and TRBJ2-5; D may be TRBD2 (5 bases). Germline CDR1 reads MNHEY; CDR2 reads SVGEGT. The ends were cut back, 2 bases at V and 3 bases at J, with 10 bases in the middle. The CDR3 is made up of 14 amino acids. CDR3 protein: CASSYLAHEETQYF. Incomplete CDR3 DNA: TGTGCCAGCAGTTACCTAGCTCACGAAGAGACC.

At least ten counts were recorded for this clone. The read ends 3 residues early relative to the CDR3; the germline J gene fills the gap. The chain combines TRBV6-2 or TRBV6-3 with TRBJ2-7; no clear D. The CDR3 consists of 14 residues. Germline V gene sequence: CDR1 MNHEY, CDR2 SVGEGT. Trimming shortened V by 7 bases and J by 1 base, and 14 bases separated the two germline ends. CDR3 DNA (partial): TGTGCCAGCAAACCCCCCCCAGAATCCTACGAG. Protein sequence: CASKPPPESYE. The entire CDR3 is CASKPPPESYEQYF.

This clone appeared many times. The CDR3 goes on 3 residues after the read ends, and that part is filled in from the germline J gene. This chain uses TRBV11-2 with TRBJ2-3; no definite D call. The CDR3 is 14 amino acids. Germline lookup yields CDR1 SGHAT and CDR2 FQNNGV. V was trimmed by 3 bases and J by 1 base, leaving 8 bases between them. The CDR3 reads CASSLVGGTDTQYF. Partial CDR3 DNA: TGTGCCAGCAGCTTGGTGGGCGGCACAGATACG.

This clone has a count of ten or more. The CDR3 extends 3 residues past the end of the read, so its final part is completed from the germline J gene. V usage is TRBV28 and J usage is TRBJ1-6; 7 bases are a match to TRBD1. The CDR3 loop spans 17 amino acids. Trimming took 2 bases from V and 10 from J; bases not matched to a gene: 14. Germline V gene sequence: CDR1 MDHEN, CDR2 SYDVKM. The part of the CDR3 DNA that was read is TGTGCCAGCAGTTTAGGCCCGGGGCAGGGGGAAGGATCACCC. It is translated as CASSLGPGQGEGSP. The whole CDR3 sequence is CASSLGPGQGEGSPLHF.

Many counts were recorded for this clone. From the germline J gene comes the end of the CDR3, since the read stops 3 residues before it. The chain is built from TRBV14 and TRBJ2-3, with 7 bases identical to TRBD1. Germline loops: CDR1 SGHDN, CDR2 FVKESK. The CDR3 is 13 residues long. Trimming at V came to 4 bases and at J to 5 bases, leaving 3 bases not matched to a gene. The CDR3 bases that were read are TGTGCCAGCAGCCCGCCAGGGGGAGATACG. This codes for CASSPPGGDT. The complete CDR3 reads CASSPPGGDTQYF.

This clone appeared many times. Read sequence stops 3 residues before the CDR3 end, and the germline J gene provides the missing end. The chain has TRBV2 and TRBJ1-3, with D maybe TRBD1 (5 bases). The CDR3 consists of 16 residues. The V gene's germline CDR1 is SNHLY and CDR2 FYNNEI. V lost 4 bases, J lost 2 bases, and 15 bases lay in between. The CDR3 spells CASSGSGTSAGNTIYF. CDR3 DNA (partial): TGTGCCAGCAGTGGCTCCGGGACTTCGGCTGGAAACACC.

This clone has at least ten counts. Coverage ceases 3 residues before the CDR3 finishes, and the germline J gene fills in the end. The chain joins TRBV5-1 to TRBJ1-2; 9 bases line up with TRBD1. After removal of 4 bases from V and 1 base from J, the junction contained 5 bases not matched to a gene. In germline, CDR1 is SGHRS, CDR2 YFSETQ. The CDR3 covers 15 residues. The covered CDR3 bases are TGCGCCAGCAGCCCTCGGACAGGGGATAACTATGGC. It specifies CASSPRTGDNYG. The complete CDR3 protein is CASSPRTGDNYGYTF.

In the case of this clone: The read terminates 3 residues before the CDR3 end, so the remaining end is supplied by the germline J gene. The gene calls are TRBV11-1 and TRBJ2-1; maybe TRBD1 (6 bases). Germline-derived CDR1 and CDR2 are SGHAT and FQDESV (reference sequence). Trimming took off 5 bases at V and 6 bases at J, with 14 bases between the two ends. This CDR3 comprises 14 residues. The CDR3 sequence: CASSRRGRGNEQFF. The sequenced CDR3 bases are TGTGCCAGCAGCCGACGGGGCAGGGGCAATGAG.

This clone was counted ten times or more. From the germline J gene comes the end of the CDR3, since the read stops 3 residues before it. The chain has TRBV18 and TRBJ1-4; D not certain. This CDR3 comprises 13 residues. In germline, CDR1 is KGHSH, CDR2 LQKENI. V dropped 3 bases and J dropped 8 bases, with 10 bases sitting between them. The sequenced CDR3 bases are TGTGCCAGCTCACCGGGCGTCGGAGAAAAA. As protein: CASSPGVGEK. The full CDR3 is CASSPGVGEKLFF.

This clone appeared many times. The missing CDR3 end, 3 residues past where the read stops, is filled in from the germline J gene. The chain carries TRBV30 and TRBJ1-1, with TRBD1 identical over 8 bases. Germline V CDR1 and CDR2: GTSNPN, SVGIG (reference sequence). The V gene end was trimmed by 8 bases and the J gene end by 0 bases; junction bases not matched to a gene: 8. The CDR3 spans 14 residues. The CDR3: CALNRGRVNTEAFF. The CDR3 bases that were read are TGTGCCCTCAACAGGGGGAGGGTGAACACTGAA.

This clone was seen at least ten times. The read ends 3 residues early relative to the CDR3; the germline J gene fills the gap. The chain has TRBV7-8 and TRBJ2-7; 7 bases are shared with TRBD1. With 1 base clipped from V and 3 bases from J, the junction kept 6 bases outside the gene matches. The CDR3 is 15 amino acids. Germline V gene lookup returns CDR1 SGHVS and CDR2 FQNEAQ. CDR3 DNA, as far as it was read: TGTGCCAGCAGCTTAGTTCAGGGGGAGAACTACGAG. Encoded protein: CASSLVQGENYE. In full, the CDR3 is CASSLVQGENYEQYF.

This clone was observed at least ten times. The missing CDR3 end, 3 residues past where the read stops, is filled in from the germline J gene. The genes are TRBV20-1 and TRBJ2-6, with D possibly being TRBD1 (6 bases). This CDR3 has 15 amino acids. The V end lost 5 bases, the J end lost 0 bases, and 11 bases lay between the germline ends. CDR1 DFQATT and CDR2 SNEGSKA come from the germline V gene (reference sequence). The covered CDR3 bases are TGCAGTGCTCCAGACAGGTTCTCTGGGGCCAACGTC. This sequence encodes CSAPDRFSGANV. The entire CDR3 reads CSAPDRFSGANVLTF.

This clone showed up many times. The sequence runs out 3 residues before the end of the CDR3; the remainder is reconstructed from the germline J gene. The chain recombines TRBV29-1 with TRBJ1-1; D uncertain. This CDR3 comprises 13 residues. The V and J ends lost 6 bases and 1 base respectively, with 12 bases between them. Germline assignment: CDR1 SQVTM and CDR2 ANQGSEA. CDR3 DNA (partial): TGCAGCGTGGTTAGGGTGGCGAACACTGAA. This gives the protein CSVVRVANTE. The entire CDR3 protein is CSVVRVANTEAFF.

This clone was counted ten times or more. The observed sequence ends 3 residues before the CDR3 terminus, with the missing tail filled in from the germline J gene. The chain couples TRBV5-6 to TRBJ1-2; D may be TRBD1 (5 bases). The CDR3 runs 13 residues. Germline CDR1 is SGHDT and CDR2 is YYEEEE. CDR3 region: CASSLTGGSGYTF. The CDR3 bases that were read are TGTGCCAGCAGCTTGACCGGGGGTAGCGGC. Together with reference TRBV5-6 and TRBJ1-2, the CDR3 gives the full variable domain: DAGVTQSPTHLIKTRGQQVTLRCSPKSGHDTVSWYQQALGQGPQFIFQYYEEEERQRGNFPDRFSGHQFPNYSSELNVNALLLGDSALYLCASSLTGGSGYTFGSGTRLTVV.

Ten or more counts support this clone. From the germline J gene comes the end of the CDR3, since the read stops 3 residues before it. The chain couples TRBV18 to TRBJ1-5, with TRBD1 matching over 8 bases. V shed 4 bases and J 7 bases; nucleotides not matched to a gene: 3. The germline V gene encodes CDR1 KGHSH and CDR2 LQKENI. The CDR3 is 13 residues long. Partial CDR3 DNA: TGTGCCAGCTCACAGGACAGGGAACAGCCC. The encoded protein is CASSQDREQP. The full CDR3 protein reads CASSQDREQPQHF.

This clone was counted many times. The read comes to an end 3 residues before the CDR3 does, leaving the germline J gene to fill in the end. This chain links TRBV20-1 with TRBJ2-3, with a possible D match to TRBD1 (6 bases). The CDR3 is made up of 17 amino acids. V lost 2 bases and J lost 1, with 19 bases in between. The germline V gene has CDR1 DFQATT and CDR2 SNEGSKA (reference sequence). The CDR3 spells CSARNPRDNWGTDTQYF. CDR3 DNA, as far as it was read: TGCAGTGCTAGAAACCCCCGGGACAATTGGGGCACAGATACG.

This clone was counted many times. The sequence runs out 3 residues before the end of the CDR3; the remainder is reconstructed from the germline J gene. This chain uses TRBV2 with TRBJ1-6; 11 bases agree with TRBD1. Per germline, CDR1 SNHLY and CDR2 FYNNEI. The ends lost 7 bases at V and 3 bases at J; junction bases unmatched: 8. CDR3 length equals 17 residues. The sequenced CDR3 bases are TGTGCCAGCACTGACCCCGGGACAGGGGGCTATAATTCACCC. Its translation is CASTDPGTGGYNSP. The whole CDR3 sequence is CASTDPGTGGYNSPLHF.

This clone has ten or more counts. CDR3 DNA, as far as it was read: TGTGCCAGTCGACTAGTTTTGGGGACCGGGGAG. This encodes CASRLVLGTGE. From start to end, the CDR3 is CASRLVLGTGELFF. V gene TRBV2 combines with J gene TRBJ2-2; a possible D gene is TRBD2 (6 bases). The read terminates 3 residues before the CDR3 end, so the remaining end is supplied by the germline J gene. This CDR3 region has 14 residues. V gave up 9 bases and J gave up 5 bases, with 16 bases separating them. Germline V gives CDR1 SNHLY, CDR2 FYNNEI.

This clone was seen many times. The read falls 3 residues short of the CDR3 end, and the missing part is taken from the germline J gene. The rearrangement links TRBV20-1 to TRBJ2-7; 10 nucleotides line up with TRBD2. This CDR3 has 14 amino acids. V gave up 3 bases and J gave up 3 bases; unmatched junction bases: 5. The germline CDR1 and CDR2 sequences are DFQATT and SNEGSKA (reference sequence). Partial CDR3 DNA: TGCAGTGCTAGCGGCAGGACTAGCGGCTACGAG. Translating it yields CSASGRTSGYE. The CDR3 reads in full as CSASGRTSGYEQYF.

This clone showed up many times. The sequenced part of the CDR3 DNA is TGTGCCAGCAGTTTGCAGATCCAAGGGCCC. This gives the protein CASSLQIQGP. The complete CDR3 protein is CASSLQIQGPQHF. The chain employs TRBV28 and TRBJ1-5, with D hard to call. The read halts 3 residues ahead of the CDR3 end, with the missing end drawn from the germline J gene. Germline V lookup: CDR1 MDHEN, CDR2 SYDVKM. The ends were cut back, 3 bases at V and 9 bases at J, with 12 bases in the middle. CDR3 size: 13 residues.

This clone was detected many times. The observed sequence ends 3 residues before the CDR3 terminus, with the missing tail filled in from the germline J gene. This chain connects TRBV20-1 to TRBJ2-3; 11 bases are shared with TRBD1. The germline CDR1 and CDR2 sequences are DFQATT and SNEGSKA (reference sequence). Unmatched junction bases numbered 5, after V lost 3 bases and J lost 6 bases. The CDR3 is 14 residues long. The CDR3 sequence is CSASLGQGEDTQYF. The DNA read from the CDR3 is TGCAGTGCTAGTTTGGGACAGGGGGAGGATACG.